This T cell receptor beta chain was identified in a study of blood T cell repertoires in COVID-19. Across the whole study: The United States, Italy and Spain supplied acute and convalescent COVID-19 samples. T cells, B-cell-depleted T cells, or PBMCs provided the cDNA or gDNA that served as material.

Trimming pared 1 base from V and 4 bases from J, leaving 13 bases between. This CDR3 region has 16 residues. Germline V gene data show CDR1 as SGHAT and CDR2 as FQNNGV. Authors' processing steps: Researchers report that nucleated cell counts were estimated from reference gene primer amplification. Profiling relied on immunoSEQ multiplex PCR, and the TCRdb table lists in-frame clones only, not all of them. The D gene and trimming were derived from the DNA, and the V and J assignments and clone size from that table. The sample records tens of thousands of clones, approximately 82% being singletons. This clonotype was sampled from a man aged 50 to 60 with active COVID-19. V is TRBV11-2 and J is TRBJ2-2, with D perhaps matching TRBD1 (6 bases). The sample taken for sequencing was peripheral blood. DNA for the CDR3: TGTGCCAGCAGCTTAGCGCGACAGGAGCTCACCGGGGAGCTGTTTTTT. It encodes CASSLARQELTGELFF.